This TCR beta chain was identified in a study of blood T cells in healthy people across ages. General study points: While age rose, TCR beta diversity per million T cells dropped in a roughly linear way. A greater number of naive CD4+ cells and higher diversity distinguished long-lived donors from aged donors.

A sample-barcoded 5' primer and a J-beta primer mix were used in a second PCR of roughly 7 to 11 cycles. Every cDNA was tagged by a template-switch adaptor with 12 random nucleotides. Each CDR3 protein is one row after TCRdb ran MiXCR on the 5' RACE reads. The repertoire holds 870,000 or so distinct CDR3 sequences, with about 30% as singletons. The germline V gene encodes CDR1 SGHTA and CDR2 FQGNSA. V shed 3 bases and J shed 9 bases, with 10 bases lying between them. This CDR3 comprises 12 residues. In its sample, this clonotype was seen a few times. Its antigen is currently unknown. Material for sequencing was blood. The J gene is TRBJ2-3, the V gene TRBV7-2; D ambiguous. This TCR was sampled from a woman older than 75 in good health. CDR3 protein: CASSLRRDTQYF. The CDR3 DNA reads as TGTGCCAGCAGCTTGAGAAGAGACACGCAGTATTTT.